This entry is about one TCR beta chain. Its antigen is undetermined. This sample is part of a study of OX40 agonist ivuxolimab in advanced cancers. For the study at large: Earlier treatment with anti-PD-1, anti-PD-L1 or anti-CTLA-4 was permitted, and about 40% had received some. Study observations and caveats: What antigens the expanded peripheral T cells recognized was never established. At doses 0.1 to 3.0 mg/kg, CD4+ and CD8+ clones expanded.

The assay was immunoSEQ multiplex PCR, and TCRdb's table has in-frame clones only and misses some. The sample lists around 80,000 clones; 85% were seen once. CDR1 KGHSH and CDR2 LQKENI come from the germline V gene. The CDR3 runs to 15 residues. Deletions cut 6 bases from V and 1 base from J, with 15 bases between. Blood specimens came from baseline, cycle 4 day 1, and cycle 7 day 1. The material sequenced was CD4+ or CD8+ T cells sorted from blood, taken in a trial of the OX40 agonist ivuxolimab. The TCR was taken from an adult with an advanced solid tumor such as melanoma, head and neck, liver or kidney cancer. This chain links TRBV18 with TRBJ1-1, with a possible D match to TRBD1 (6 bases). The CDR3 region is CASSRAAGQNTEAFF. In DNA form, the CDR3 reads TGTGCCAGCTCTCGCGCTGCGGGACAGAACACTGAAGCTTTCTTT.